Given below is one TCR beta chain in context. Which antigen it targets is not known. It has no much larger one-base neighbor in the sample; base qualities were not kept. This specimen's time point label, interpreted: patch test 2, 6 weeks after DPC sensitization. Per the publication, the treatment or condition label means: therapeutic diphenylcyclopropenone sensitization with weekly scalp DPC. At every patch-test visit, the blood draw took place before the patch test was put on. To be eligible, patients had to be aged 18 to 70, diagnosed with alopecia and judged suitable for DPC therapy, while pregnant patients were excluded. Total RNA was extracted from unfractionated whole blood that had been collected in Tempus Blood RNA tubes. Library construction relied on RACE. Sequencing instrument: NextSeq 500. Library preparation attached unique molecular identifiers to individual cDNA molecules for quantitative, reproducible TCR counting. From each blood RNA sample, both TCR alpha and TCR beta chains were sequenced. Per the original workflow: Samples had a median of 95,638 TCRs, with a range from roughly 23,224 to 700,000. The Decombinator software suite was used to annotate the V, J and CDR3 of the TCR reads. For PS versus PT1 abundance plots, all samples were subsampled to the same number of TCRs (28,000). Expanded TCRs were defined as absent before sensitization and observed at least eight times at the 2-week time point. The public reads were run again by TCRdb, first through fastp at Q25 and then through MiXCR, and only productive beta chains were kept. Rows merge per CDR3 protein into single entries with the most common DNA and genes. The V and J calls follow TCRdb's processing rather than the paper's. The sample table holds approximately 87,000 distinct CDR3 sequences, of which 11% were seen once. The ten largest clones capture more than 3% of the sample.

The CDR3 contains 12 residues, cysteine and phenylalanine counted. Solely the CDR3 DNA is kept, with 36 bases framed from the first base. V is pared back by 3 bases and J by 2 bases, with 6 bases lying between the germline termini. CDR1 DFQATT and CDR2 SNEGSKA are derived from the germline V gene (reference sequence). This sample stems from a study of human T cells and chemical hapten exposure (TCRdb year 2021). Regarding the complete study: For sensitization, 2% DPC in acetone was applied to an approximately 2 cm by approximately 2 cm area of upper inner arm skin. Throughout the study period of around 24 weeks, patients also received therapeutic DPC doses to the scalp every week. Patch testing was done on the upper back using Finn chambers containing 0.01% DPC, and results were scored after 6 days according to International Contact Dermatitis Research Group standards. Most of the patients in the cohort were female, and the cohort covered alopecia areata with under or over 50% scalp involvement, alopecia totalis and alopecia universalis. Libraries were pooled for sequencing, and per-sample TCR yields varied mainly because of small differences in library volumes within the pool. In alopecia patients, the study followed how the peripheral blood TCR repertoire changed in vivo over primary and secondary sensitization to diphenylcyclopropenone (DPC), a hapten. Patient blood was sampled pre-sensitization (week 0) and at 2, 6 and about 24 weeks after DPC sensitization. Nearly 30 alopecia patients provided blood for TCR sequencing at one to four time points (pre-sensitization, 2, 6 and 24 weeks).

Broad study findings and their caveats: All patients had alopecia, a presumed autoimmune disease, so their immune response might differ from that of healthy individuals. Repeated subsampling changed both the strength of the expansion versus patch-test correlation and the threshold at which that correlation became significant. No change with DPC sensitization was found in the number of TCRs above 1 in 1000 frequency, and no evidence of global repertoire structure alterations was found. Patch test score correlated positively with the number of PT1 expanded TCRs, reaching significance at thresholds 8, 16 and 32 but not at 4. Expanded TCRs formed significantly more large CDR3 similarity clusters than pre-sensitization or healthy control sets, consistent with antigen-driven responses.

The sequence derives from a woman between 40 and 55 years old with alopecia areata. Some clones in this sample may be carry-over from other donors' samples. This specimen consisted of whole blood, obtained in connection with sensitization to the hapten diphenylcyclopropenone (DPC). The receptor chain draws on TRBV20-1 and TRBJ2-3, with the D gene possibly TRBD1 or TRBD2, each one fitting 5 bases. The DNA sequence is TGCAGTGCTAGGGGGGACACAGATACGCAGTATTTT. This translates into CSARGDTDTQYF.